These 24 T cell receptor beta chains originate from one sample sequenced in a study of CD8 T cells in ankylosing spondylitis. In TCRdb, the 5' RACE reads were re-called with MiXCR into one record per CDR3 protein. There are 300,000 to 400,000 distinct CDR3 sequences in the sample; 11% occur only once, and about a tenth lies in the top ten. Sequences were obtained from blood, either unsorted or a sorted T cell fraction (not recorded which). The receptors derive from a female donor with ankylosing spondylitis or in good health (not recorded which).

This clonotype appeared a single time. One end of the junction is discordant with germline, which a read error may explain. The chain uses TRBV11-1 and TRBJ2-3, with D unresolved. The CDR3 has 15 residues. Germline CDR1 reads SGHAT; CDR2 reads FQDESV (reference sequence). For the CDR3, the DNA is TGTGCCGGCAGTCCGGTGGCCTCCAGCACAGATACGCAGTATTTT. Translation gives CAGSPVASSTDTQYF.

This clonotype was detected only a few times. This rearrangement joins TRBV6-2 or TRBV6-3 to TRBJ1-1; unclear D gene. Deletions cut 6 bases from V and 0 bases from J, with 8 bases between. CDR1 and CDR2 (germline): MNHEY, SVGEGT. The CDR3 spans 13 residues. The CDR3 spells CASRFGLNTEAFF. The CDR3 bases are TGTGCCAGCAGATTCGGCTTGAACACTGAAGCTTTCTTT.

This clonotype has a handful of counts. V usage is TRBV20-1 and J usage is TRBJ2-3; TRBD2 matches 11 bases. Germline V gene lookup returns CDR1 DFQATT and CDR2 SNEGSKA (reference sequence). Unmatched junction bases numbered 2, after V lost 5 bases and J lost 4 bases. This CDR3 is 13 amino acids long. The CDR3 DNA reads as TGCAGTGCTCCTAGCGGGAGGTCAGATACGCAGTATTTT. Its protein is CSAPSGRSDTQYF.

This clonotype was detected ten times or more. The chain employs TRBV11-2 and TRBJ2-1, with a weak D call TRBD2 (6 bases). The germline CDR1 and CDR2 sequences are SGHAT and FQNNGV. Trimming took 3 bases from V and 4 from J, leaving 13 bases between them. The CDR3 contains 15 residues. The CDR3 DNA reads TGTGCCAGCAGCTTGGGGACTGGAGAGTACAATGAGCAGTTCTTC. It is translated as CASSLGTGEYNEQFF.

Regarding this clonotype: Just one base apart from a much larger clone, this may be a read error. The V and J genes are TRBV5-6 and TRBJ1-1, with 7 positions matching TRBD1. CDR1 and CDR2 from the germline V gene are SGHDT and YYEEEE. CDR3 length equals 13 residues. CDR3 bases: TGTGCCAGCTCCCCCAGGGGGGGGAGAGAAGTTTTCTTT. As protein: CASSPRGGREVFF.

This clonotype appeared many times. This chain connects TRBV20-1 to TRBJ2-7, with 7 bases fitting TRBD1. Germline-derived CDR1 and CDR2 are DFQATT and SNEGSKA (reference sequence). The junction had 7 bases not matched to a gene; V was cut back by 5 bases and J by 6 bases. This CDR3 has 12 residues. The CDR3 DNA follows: TGCAGTGCTCACGAGGGGGCTGGCGAGCAGTACTTC. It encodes CSAHEGAGEQYF.

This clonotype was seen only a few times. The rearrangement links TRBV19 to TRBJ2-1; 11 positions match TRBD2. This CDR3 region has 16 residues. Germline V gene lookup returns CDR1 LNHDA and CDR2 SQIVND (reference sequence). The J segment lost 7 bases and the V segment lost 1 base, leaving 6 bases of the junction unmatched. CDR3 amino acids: CASSIGPSGRKNEQFF. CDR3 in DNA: TGTGCCAGTAGTATAGGGCCTAGCGGGAGGAAGAATGAGCAGTTCTTC.

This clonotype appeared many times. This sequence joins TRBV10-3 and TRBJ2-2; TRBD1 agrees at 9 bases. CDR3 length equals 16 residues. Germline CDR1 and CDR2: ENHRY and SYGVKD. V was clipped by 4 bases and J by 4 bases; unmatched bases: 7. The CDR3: CAISVTGTGITGELFF. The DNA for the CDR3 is TGTGCCATCAGTGTCACCGGGACAGGGATCACCGGGGAGCTGTTTTTT.

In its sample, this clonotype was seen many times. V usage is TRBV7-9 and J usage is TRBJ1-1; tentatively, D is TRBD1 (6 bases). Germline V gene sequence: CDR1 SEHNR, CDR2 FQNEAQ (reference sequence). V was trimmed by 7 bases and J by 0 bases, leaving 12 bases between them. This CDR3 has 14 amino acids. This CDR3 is CASITGQLNTEAFF. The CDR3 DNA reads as TGTGCCAGCATCACCGGACAGCTGAACACTGAAGCTTTCTTT.

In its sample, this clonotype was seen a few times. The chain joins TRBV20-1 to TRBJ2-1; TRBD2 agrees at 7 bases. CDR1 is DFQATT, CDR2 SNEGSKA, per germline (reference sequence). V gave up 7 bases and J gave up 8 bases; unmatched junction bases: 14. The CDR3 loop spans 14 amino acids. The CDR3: CSVRRRGRDDEQFF. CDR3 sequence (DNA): TGCAGTGTAAGACGGCGCGGGAGAGACGATGAGCAGTTCTTC.

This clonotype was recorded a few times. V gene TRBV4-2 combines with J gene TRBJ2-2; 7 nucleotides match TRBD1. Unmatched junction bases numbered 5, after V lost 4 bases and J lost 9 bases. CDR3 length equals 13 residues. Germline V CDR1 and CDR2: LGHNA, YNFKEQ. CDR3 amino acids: CASSPDRERELFF. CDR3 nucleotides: TGTGCCAGCAGCCCAGACAGGGAGCGGGAGCTGTTTTTT.

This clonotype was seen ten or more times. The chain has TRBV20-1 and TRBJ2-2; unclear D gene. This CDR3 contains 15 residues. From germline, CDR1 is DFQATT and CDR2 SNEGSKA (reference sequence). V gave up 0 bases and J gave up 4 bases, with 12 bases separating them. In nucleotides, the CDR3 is TGCAGTGCTAGAGATGGTAGCCAGAGCACCGGGGAGCTGTTTTTT. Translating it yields CSARDGSQSTGELFF.

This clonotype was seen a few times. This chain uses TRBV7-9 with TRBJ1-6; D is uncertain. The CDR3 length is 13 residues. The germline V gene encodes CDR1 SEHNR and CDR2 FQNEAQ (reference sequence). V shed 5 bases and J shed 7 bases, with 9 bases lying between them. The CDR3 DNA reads TGTGCCAGCAGCCAGGTCTGGAATTCACCCCTCCACTTT. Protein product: CASSQVWNSPLHF.

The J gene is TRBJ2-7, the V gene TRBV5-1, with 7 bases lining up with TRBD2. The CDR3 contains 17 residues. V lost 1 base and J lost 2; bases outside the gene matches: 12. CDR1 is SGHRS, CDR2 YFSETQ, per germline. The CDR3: CASSLLAGNINTYEQYF. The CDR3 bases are TGCGCCAGCAGCTTGTTAGCGGGCAACATTAATACCTACGAGCAGTACTTC.

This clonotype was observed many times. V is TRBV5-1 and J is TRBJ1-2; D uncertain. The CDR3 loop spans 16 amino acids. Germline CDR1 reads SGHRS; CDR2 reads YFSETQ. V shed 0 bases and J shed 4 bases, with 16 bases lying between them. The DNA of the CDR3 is TGCGCCAGCAGCTTGGAGGCCCCCCCGGGAGGCTATGGCTACACCTTC. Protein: CASSLEAPPGGYGYTF.

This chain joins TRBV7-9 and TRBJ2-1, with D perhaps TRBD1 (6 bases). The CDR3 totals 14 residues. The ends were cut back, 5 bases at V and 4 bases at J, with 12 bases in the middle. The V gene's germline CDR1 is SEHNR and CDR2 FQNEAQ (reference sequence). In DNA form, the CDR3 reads TGTGCCAGCAGCCCAGGGGCTGGGTACAATGAGCAGTTCTTC. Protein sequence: CASSPGAGYNEQFF.

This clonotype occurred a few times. The CDR3 sequence is CAIRNWDGGNYGYTF. CDR3 coding DNA: TGTGCCATCAGAAATTGGGACGGCGGTAACTATGGCTACACCTTC. This chain connects TRBV10-3 to TRBJ1-2, with D perhaps TRBD1 (5 bases). The CDR3 is 15 amino acids. The V end was cut by 6 bases, the J end by 1 base, with 15 bases between. Per germline, CDR1 ENHRY and CDR2 SYGVKD.

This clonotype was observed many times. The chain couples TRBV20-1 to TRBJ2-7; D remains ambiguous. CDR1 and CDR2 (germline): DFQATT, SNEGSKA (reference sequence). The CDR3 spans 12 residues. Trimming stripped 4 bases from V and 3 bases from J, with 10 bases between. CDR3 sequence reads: CSAKGAVYEQYF. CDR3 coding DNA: TGCAGTGCTAAAGGAGCAGTCTACGAGCAGTACTTC.

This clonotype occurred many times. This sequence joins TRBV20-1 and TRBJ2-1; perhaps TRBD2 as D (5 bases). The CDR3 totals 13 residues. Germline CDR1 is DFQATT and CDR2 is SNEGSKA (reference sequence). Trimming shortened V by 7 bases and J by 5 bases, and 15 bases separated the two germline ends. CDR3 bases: TGCAGTGGCTGGATACCGGGGAACAATGAGCAGTTCTTC. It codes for CSGWIPGNNEQFF.

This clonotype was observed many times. CDR3: CSARGGQFGKGSNQPQHF. For the CDR3, the DNA is TGCAGTGCTAGAGGGGGCCAATTCGGAAAGGGCAGCAATCAGCCCCAGCATTTT. The chain links TRBV20-1 to TRBJ1-5; TRBD1 might be the D (5 bases). Germline CDR1 DFQATT, CDR2 SNEGSKA (reference sequence). This CDR3 has 18 amino acids. V was pared by 1 base and J by 1 base, with 20 bases between.

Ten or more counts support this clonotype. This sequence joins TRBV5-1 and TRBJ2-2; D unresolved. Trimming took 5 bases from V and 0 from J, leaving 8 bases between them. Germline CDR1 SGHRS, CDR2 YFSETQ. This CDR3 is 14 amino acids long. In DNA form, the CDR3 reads TGCGCCAGCAGTAGGGAACCGAACACCGGGGAGCTGTTTTTT. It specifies CASSREPNTGELFF.

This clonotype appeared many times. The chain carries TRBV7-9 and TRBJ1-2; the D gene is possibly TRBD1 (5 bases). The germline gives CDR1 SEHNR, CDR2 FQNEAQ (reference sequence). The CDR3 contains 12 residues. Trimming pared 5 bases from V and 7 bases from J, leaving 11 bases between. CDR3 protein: CASSQGPGGYTF. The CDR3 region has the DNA TGTGCCAGCAGCCAGGGCCCGGGTGGCTACACCTTC.

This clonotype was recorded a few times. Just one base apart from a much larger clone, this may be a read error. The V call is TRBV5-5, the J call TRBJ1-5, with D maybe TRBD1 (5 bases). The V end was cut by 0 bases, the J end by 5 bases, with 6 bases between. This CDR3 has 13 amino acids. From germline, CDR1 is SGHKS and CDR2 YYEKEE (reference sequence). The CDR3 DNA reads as TGTGCCAGCAGCTTGGACAGGTATCAGCCCCAGCATTTT. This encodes CASSLDRYQPQHF. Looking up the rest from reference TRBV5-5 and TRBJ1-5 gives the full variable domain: DAGVTQSPTHLIKTRGQQVTLRCSPISGHKSVSWYQQVLGQGPQFIFQYYEKEERGRGNFPDRFSARQFPNYSSELNVNALLLGDSALYLCASSLDRYQPQHFGDGTRLSIL.

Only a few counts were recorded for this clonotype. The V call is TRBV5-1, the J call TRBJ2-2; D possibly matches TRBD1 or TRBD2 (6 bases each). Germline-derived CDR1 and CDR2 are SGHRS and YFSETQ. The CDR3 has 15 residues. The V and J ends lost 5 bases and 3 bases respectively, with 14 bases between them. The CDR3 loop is CASSSWGADTGELFF. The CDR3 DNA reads TGCGCCAGCAGTTCGTGGGGGGCCGACACCGGGGAGCTGTTTTTT.